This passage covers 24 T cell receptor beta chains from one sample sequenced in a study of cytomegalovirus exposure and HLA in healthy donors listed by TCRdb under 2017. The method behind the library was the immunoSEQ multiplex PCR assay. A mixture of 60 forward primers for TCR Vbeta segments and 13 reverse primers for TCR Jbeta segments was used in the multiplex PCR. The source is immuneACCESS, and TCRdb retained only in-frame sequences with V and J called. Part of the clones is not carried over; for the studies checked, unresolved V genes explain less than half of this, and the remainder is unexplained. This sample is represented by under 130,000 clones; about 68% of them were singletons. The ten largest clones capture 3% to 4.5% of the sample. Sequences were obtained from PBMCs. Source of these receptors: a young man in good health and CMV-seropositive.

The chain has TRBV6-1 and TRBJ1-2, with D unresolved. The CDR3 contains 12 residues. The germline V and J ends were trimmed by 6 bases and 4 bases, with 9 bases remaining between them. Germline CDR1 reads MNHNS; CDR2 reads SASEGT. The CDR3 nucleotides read TGTGCCAGCAGACCGGGTCTCTATGGCTACACCTTC. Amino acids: CASRPGLYGYTF.

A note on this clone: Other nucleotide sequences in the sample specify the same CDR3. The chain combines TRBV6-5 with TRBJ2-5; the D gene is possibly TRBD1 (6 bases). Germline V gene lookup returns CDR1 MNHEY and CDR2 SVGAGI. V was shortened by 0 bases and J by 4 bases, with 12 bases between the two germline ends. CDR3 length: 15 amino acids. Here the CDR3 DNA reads TGTGCCAGCAGTTACTCGGGCCAGGGGCTAGAGACCCAGTACTTC. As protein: CASSYSGQGLETQYF.

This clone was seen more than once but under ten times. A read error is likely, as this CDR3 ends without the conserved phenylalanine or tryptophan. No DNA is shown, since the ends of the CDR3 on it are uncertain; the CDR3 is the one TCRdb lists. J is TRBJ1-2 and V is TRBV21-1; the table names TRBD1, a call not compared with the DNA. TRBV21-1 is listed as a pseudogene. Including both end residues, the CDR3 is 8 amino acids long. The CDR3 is CAGETGPN.

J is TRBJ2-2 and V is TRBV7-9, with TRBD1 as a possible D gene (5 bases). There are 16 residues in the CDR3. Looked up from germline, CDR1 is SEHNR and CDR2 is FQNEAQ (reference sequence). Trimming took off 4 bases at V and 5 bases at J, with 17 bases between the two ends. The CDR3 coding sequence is TGTGCCAGCAGCTCCCCTGGCAGGGAATATACCGGGGAGCTGTTTTTT. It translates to CASSSPGREYTGELFF.

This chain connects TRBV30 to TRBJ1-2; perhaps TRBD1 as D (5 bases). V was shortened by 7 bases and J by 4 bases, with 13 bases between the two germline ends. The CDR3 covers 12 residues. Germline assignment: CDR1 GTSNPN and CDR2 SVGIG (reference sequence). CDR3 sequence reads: CAFAWGGYGYTF. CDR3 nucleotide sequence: TGTGCCTTCGCTTGGGGCGGCTATGGCTACACCTTC.

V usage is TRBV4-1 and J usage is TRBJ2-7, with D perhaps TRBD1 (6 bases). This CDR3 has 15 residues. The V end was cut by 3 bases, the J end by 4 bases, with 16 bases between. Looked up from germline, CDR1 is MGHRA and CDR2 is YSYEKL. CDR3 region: CASSQVIQGSYEQYF. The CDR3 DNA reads TGCGCCAGCAGCCAGGTTATACAGGGTTCGTACGAGCAGTACTTC.

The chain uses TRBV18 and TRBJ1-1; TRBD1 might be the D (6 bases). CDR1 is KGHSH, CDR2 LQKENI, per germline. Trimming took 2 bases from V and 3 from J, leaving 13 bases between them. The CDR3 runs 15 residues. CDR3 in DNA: TGTGCCAGCTCACCAGGTATAGCAGGGGACACTGAAGCTTTCTTT. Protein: CASSPGIAGDTEAFF. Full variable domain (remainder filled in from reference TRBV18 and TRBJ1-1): NAGVMQNPRHLVRRRGQEARLRCSPMKGHSHVYWYRQLPEEGLKFMVYLQKENIIDESGMPKERFSAEFPKEGPSILRIQQVVRGDSAAYFCASSPGIAGDTEAFFGQGTRLTVV.

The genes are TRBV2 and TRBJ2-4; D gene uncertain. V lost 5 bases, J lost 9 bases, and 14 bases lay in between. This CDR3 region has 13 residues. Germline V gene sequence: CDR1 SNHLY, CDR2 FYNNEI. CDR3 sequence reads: CASSYAAAGIQYF. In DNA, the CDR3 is TGTGCCAGCAGTTACGCGGCCGCTGGCATTCAGTACTTC.

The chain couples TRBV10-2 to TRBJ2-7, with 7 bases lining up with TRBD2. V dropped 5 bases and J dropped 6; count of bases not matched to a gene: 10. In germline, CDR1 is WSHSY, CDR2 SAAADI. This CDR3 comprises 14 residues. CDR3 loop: CASSSSGGPGEQYF. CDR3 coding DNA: TGCGCCAGCAGTTCCTCGGGGGGACCTGGCGAGCAGTACTTC.

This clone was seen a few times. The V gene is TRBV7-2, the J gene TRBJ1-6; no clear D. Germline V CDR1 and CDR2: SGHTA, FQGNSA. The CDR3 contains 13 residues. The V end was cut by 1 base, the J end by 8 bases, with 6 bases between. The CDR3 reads CASSLGEYSPLHF. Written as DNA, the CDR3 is TGTGCCAGCAGCTTAGGAGAGTATTCACCCCTCCACTTT.

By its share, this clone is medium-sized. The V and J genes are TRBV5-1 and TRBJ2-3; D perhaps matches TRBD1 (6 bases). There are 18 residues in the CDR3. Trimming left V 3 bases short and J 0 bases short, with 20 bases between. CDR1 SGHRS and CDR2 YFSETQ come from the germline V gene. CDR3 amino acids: CASSSGLGHPFSTDTQYF. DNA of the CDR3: TGCGCCAGCAGCTCGGGGTTGGGACACCCGTTCAGCACAGATACGCAGTATTTT. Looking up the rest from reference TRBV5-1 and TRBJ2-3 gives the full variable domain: KAGVTQTPRYLIKTRGQQVTLSCSPISGHRSVSWYQQTPGQGLQFLFEYFSETQRNKGNFPGRFSGRQFSNSRSEMNVSTLELGDSALYLCASSSGLGHPFSTDTQYFGPGTRLTVL.

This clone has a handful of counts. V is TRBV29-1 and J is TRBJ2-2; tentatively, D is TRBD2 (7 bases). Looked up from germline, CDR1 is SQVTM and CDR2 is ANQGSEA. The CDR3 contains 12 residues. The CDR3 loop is CGRKGGFGELFF. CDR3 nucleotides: TGCGGCCGGAAGGGGGGGTTCGGGGAGCTGTTTTTT.

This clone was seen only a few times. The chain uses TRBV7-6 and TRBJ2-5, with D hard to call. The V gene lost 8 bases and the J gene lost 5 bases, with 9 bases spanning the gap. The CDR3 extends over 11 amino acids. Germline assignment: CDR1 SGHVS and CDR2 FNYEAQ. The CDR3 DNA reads TGTGCCAGCCACTCCGGGGAGACCCAGTACTTC. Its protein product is CASHSGETQYF.

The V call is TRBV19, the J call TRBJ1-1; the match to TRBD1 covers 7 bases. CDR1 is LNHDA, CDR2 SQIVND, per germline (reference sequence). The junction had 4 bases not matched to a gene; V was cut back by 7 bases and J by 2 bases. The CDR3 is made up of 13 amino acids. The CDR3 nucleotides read TGTGCCAGTACCGGGACAGCCAACACTGAAGCTTTCTTT. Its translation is CASTGTANTEAFF.

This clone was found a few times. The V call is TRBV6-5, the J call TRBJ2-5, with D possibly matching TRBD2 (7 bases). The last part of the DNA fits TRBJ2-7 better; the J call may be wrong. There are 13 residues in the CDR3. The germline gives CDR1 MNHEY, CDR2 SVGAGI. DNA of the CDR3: TGTGCCAGCAGTTCCACAGGGACTATCGAGCAGTACTTC. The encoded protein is CASSSTGTIEQYF.

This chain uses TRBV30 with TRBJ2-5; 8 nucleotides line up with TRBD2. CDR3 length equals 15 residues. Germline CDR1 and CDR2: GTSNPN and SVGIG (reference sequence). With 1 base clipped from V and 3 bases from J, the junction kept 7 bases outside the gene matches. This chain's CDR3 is CAWSEERGLKETQYF. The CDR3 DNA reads TGTGCCTGGAGTGAGGAGCGGGGGTTAAAAGAGACCCAGTACTTC.

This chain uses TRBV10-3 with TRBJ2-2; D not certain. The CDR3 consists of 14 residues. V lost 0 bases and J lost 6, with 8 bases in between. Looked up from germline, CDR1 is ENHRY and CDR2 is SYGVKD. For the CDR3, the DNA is TGTGCCATCAGTGAGTCATCATCCCCCGGGGAGCTGTTTTTT. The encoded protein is CAISESSSPGELFF.

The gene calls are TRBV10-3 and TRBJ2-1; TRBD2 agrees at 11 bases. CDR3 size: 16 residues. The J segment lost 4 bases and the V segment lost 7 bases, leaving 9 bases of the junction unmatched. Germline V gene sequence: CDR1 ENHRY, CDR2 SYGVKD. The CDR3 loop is CAIKELAGASYNEQFF. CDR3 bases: TGTGCCATCAAAGAACTAGCGGGGGCCTCTTACAATGAGCAGTTCTTC.

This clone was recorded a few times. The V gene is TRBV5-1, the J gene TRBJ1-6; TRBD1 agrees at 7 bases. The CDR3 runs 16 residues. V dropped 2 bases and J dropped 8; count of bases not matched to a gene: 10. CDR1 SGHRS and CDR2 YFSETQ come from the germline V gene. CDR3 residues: CASSLSGTASYSPLHF. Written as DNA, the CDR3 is TGCGCCAGCAGCTTATCCGGGACAGCCAGTTATTCACCCCTCCACTTT.

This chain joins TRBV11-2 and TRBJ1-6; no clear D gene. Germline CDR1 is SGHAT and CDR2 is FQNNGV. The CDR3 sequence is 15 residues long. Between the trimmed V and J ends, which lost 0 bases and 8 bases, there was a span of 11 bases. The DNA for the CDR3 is TGTGCCAGCAGCTTAGAGACGGGAAGGCATTCACCCCTCCACTTT. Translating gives CASSLETGRHSPLHF.

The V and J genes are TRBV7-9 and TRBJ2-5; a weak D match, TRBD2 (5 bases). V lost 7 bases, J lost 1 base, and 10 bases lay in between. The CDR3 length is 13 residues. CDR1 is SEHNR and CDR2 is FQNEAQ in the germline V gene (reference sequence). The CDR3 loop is CASNKRPQETQYF. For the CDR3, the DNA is TGTGCCAGCAACAAGCGGCCCCAAGAGACCCAGTACTTC.

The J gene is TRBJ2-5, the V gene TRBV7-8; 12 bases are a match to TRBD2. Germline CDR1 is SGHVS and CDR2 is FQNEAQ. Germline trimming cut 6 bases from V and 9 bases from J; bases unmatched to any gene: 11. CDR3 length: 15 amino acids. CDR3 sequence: CASSSTSGGGRAQYF. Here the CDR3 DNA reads TGTGCCAGCAGTTCGACTAGCGGGGGCGGTCGGGCCCAGTACTTC.

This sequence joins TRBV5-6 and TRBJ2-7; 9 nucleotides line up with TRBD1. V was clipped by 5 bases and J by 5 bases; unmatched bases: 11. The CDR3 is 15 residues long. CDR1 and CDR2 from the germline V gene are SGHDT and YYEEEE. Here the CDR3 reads CASSSGTGWGDEQYF. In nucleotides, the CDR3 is TGTGCCAGCAGTTCCGGGACAGGGTGGGGGGACGAGCAGTACTTC.

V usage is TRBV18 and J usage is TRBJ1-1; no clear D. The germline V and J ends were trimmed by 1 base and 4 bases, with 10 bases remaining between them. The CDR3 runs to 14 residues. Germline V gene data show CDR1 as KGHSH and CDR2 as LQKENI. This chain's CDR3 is CASSPQGGSTEAFF. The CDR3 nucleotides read TGTGCCAGCTCACCACAAGGAGGTAGCACTGAAGCTTTCTTT.